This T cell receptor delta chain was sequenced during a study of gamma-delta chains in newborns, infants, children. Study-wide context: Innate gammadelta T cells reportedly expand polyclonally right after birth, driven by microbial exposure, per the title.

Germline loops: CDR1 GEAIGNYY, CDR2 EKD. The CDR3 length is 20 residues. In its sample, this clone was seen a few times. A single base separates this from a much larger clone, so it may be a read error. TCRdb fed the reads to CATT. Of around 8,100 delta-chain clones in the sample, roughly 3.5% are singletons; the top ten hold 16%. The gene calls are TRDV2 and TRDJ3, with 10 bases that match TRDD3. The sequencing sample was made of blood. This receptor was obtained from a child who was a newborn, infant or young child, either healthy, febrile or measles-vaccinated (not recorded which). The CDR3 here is CACDTGGGYTLSWDTLQMFF. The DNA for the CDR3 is TGTGCCTGTGACACCGGTGGGGGATACACACTCTCCTGGGACACCCTACAGATGTTTTTC.